This is a list of T cell receptor beta chains from one sample in a study of cytomegalovirus exposure and HLA in healthy donors. Clones were sequenced by immunoSEQ multiplex PCR, and TCRdb holds only the in-frame ones, with some missing. The sample's table shows 180,000 or so clones. Sequenced: PBMCs. These receptors came from a boy between 10 and 17 years old in good health and CMV-seronegative. Each CDR3 is given without its conserved first and last residue. D genes are given only for firm matches.

V: TRBV7-2
D: TRBD2
J: TRBJ2-3
CDR3: ASSLAQRGGLDTQY

V: TRBV11-2
D: TRBD2
J: TRBJ2-7
CDR3: ASSLGLAGGYEQY

V: TRBV9
D: TRBD1
J: TRBJ2-2
CDR3: ASSVFKDRATIDTGELF

V: TRBV19
D: .
J: TRBJ1-2
CDR3: ASSMNRVSAT

V: TRBV4-3
D: .
J: TRBJ2-3
CDR3: ASSQLSADTQY

V: TRBV2
D: .
J: TRBJ1-5
CDR3: ASSEAGLDQPQH

V: TRBV27
D: TRBD1
J: TRBJ1-2
CDR3: ASSYAPPTGYYGYT

V: TRBV19
D: .
J: TRBJ2-7
CDR3: ASSYGQSYEQY

V: TRBV5-1
D: .
J: TRBJ1-5
CDR3: ASSRKYSNQPQH

V: TRBV7-3
D: TRBD1
J: TRBJ2-1
CDR3: ASSPSRDRGGNEQF

V: TRBV6-5
D: TRBD2
J: TRBJ2-1
CDR3: ASKSLAGYNEQF

V: TRBV9
D: .
J: TRBJ2-3
CDR3: ASSMVTDTQY

V: TRBV4-1
D: .
J: TRBJ2-1
CDR3: ASSRQADLDYNEQF

V: TRBV28
D: .
J: TRBJ1-1
CDR3: ASSQGEEAF

V: TRBV19
D: .
J: TRBJ1-1
CDR3: ATRQFHTLNSLGLTEAF

V: TRBV30
D: .
J: TRBJ1-2
CDR3: AWRGPTLYGYT

V: TRBV6-6
D: TRBD1
J: TRBJ2-1
CDR3: ATGQGAGEQF

V: TRBV7-9
D: .
J: TRBJ2-5
CDR3: ASSPVSRGGETQY

V: TRBV5-4
D: .
J: TRBJ2-1
CDR3: ASSRLGADNEQF

V: TRBV6-5
D: .
J: TRBJ1-5
CDR3: ASSQGIHQPQH

V: TRBV30
D: .
J: TRBJ2-7
CDR3: AWSSGLGDEQY

V: TRBV6-5
D: .
J: TRBJ1-1
CDR3: ASSPTQASTEAF

V: TRBV5-1
D: .
J: TRBJ2-7
CDR3: ASSWDNNYEQY

V: TRBV19
D: .
J: TRBJ1-3
CDR3: ASSMVGGVSGNTIY

V: TRBV30
D: TRBD1
J: TRBJ1-6
CDR3: AWGGQGRSPLH

V: TRBV6-5
D: TRBD1
J: TRBJ1-2
CDR3: ASSPDRTSIYGYT

V: TRBV19
D: TRBD1
J: TRBJ2-7
CDR3: ASSIGTGASYEQY

V: TRBV14
D: .
J: TRBJ1-4
CDR3: ASSPRDNLREKLF

V: TRBV30
D: .
J: TRBJ2-7
CDR3: AWSVSGDSPRD

V: TRBV5-6
D: .
J: TRBJ1-1
CDR3: ASSSPNRHHLEAF

V: TRBV5-6
D: TRBD1
J: TRBJ2-1
CDR3: ASSWGQQQF

V: TRBV4-2
D: .
J: TRBJ2-1
CDR3: ASSQVYGGLYNEQF

V: TRBV4-1
D: .
J: TRBJ2-1
CDR3: ASSRDNYNEQF

V: TRBV6-1
D: .
J: TRBJ2-5
CDR3: ASSETRGGAPRVTQY

V: TRBV6-6
D: TRBD1
J: TRBJ1-2
CDR3: ASSYSDRGQNYGYT

V: TRBV9
D: .
J: TRBJ1-2
CDR3: ASSPRANYGYT

V: TRBV27
D: TRBD1
J: TRBJ2-4
CDR3: ASSQDSQGAKVIQY

V: TRBV10-3
D: TRBD2
J: TRBJ2-3
CDR3: AISESTPGTSLKDTQY

V: TRBV29-1
D: .
J: TRBJ1-1
CDR3: SVDRLNTEAF

V: TRBV19
D: TRBD1
J: TRBJ2-7
CDR3: ASSPTGSTYEQY

V: TRBV11-3
D: TRBD2
J: TRBJ2-7
CDR3: ASSFSPGRDRVLEQY

V: TRBV6-5
D: TRBD1
J: TRBJ1-2
CDR3: ASSYDRGDGYT

V: TRBV5-6
D: .
J: TRBJ2-1
CDR3: ASSLVAGADDNEQF

V: TRBV7-9
D: .
J: TRBJ1-3
CDR3: ASSLRGSGNTIY